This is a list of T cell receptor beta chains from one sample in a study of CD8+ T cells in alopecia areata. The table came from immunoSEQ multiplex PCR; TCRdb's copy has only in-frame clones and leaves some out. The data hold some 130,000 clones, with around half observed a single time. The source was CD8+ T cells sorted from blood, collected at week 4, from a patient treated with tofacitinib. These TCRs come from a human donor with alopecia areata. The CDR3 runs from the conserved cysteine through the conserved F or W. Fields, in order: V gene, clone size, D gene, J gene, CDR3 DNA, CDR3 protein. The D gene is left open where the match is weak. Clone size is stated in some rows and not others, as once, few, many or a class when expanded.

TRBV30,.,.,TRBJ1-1,TGTGCCTGGAACGCAGGTTTAAACACTGAAGCTTTCTTT,CAWNAGLNTEAFF
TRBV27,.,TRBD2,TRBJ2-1,TGTGCCAGCAGCCCAGTTAGCGGGGGAAATGAGCAGTTCTTC,CASSPVSGGNEQFF
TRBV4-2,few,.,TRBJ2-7,TGTGCCAGCAGCCAAGGGTGGCTGGGTTACGAGCAGTACTTC,CASSQGWLGYEQYF
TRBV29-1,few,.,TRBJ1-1,TGCAGCGTTGAAGCAGGGATGAACACTGAAGCTTTCTTT,CSVEAGMNTEAFF
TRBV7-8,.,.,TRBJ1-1,TGTGCCAGCAGCACTTATGGCCGGCAGGGACCTGAAGCTTTCTTT,CASSTYGRQGPEAFF
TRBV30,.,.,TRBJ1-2,TGTGCCTGGAGTGTCACGGCGGGAGGTGGCTACACCTTC,CAWSVTAGGGYTF
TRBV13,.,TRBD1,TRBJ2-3,TGTGCCAGCAGCTCCTCCGGGACAGTCAACACAGATACGCAGTATTTT,CASSSSGTVNTDTQYF
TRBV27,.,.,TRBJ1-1,TGTGCCAGCAGTTTTGGGGGGCATGAAGCTTTCTTT,CASSFGGHEAFF
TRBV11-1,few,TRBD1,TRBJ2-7,TGTGCCAGCAGCTTAGCGCGGCAGGGGGCTTCCACCTACGAGCAGTACTTC,CASSLARQGASTYEQYF
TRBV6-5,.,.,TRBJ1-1,TGTGCCAGCAGGTTAGGGGTTGGCACTGAAGCTTTCTTT,CASRLGVGTEAFF
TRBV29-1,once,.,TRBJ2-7,TGCAGCGTGCGGGGGACAGCCTACGAGCAGTACTTC,CSVRGTAYEQYF
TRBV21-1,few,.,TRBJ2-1,TGTGCCAGCAGCGACGCTAGCGGGGGTTGTGAGCAGTTCTTC,CASSDASGGCEQFF
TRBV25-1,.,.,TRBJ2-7,TGTGCCAGCAGTGCTACAGGATTCTACGAGCAGTACTTC,CASSATGFYEQYF
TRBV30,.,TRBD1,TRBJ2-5,TGTGCCTGGGACAGGGGAATAGAGACCCAGTACTTC,CAWDRGIETQYF
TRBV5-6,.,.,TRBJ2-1,TGTGCCAGCAGCGCTCAGGGGGGAGACTACAATGAGCAGTTCTTC,CASSAQGGDYNEQFF
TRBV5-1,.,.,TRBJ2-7,TGCGCCAGCAGCTTGGGCCTAGGGACTCTCTACGAGCAGTACTTC,CASSLGLGTLYEQYF
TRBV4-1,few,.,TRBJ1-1,TGCGCCAGCAGCCAAGTGGCAGCTAACACTGAAGCTTTCTTT,CASSQVAANTEAFF
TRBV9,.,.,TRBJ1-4,TGTGCCAGCAGCGCGGACATCCTGGAGGATGAAAAACTGTTTTTT,CASSADILEDEKLFF
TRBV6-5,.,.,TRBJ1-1,TGTGCCAGCAGCGTCAGCGCTTTGGGCACTGAAGCTTTCTTT,CASSVSALGTEAFF
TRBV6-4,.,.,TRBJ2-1,TGTGCCAGCAGTCGAACCGGGACTCTTAATGAGCAGTTCTTC,CASSRTGTLNEQFF
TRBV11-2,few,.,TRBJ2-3,TGTGCCAGCAGCCCAAGACAGGAGAACACAGATACGCAGTATTTT,CASSPRQENTDTQYF
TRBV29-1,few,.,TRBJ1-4,TGCAGCGTAGCAACTAATGAAAAACTGTTTTTT,CSVATNEKLFF
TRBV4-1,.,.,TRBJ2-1,TGCGCCAGCAGCCAAGGCCGGGACATGCAGAATGAGCAGTTCTTC,CASSQGRDMQNEQFF
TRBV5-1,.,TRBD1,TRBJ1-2,TGCGCCAGCAGGCTTCCGGGACAGGGAGGATCTAACTATGGCTACACCTTC,CASRLPGQGGSNYGYTF
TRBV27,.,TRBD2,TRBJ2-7,TGTGCCAGCAGTTTGGAGCGGGGGGTTTTCGAGCAGTACTTC,CASSLERGVFEQYF
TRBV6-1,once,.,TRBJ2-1,TGTGCCAGCAAAAACAAGGAGCAGTTCTTC,CASKNKEQFF
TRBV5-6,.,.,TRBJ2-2,TGTGCCAGCAGCTACAGGGGAGGCACCGGGGAGCTGTTTTTT,CASSYRGGTGELFF
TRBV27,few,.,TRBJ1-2,TGTGCCAGCAGTCCGGACAGCTATGGCTACACCTTC,CASSPDSYGYTF
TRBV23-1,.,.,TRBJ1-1,TGCGCCAGCAGTCAAAAAGGGTGTATGGGGCTTAACACTGAAGCTTTCTTT,CASSQKGCMGLNTEAFF
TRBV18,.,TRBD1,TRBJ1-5,TGTGCCAGCTCACCTGGCAGGGGGCACCAGCCCCAGCATTTT,CASSPGRGHQPQHF
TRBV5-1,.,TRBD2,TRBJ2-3,TGCGCCAGCAGGGCGACTAGCGGGGGCTCAATGGGAGATACGCAGTATTTT,CASRATSGGSMGDTQYF
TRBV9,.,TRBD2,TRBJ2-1,TGTGCCAGCAGCGTAGCTTCCCGCGGGGGAGCCTACAATGAGCAGTTCTTC,CASSVASRGGAYNEQFF
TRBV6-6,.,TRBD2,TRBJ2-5,TGTGCCAGCAGTTTAGCGGGGGCCGGGGAGACCCAGTACTTC,CASSLAGAGETQYF
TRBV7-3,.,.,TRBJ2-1,TGTGCCAGCAGCCCGGATAGGCGCTCCTACAATGAGCAGTTCTTC,CASSPDRRSYNEQFF
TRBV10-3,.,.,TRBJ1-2,TGTGCCATCAGTGAGCTCCGACAGGACCCATATGGCTACACCTTC,CAISELRQDPYGYTF
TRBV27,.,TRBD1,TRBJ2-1,TGTGCCAGCAGTCCCGGACAGGCCCCCTTCGGTGAGCAGTTCTTC,CASSPGQAPFGEQFF
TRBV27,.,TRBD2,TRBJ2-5,TGTGCCAGCAGTTTAGGCGGGGGGGCCATCGAGACCCAGTACTTC,CASSLGGGAIETQYF
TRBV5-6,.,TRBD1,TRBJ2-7,TGTGCCAGCAGACAAGGGACAGGTTCTTCCTACGAGCAGTACTTC,CASRQGTGSSYEQYF
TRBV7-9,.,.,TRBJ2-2,TGTGCCAGCAGCTTAGCGACCGAGCTGTTTTTT,CASSLATELFF
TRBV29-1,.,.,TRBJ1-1,TGCAGCGCCCTAGGGGGGAACACTGAAGCTTTCTTT,CSALGGNTEAFF
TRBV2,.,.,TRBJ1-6,TGTGCCAGCAGTGAACTGGGGGGTTCACCCCTCCACTTT,CASSELGGSPLHF
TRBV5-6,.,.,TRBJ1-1,TGTGCCAGCAGCCTCCTATCGGGGAACACTGAAGCTTTCTTT,CASSLLSGNTEAFF
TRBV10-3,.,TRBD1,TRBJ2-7,TGTGCCATCAGTACACAGGGGGGCGAGCAGTACTTC,CAISTQGGEQYF
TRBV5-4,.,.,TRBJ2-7,TGTGCCAGCAGCTTGGAGGCCGAGCAGTACTTC,CASSLEAEQYF
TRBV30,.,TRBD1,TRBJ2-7,TGTGCCTGGAACTTGAGAGCCGGGACAGGGATTTACGAGCAGTACTTC,CAWNLRAGTGIYEQYF
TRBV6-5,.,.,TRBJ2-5,TGTGCCAGCAGCCAGGACAGGGAGGGTAGAGAGACCCAGTACTTC,CASSQDREGRETQYF
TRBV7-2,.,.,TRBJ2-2,TGTGCCAGCAGCCAAGGTCCGAGACAGTCGTCCGGGGAGCTGTTTTTT,CASSQGPRQSSGELFF